The T cell receptor (beta chain) described here comes from a study of blood T cell repertoires in COVID-19. Here immunoSEQ multiplex PCR was the method, and the copy in TCRdb shows in-frame clones only, minus some. The sample lists about 220,000 clones, around 91% occurring once. Between the trimmed V and J ends, which lost 4 bases and 1 base, there was a span of 7 bases. CDR1 is ENHRY and CDR2 is SYGVKD in the germline V gene. The CDR3 has 13 amino acids. What was sequenced was PBMCs or T cells enriched from blood (not recorded which). The sequence came from a woman in her late teens or twenties in a cohort exposed to, infected with or recovered from COVID-19 (not recorded which). This rearrangement joins TRBV10-3 to TRBJ1-1; D gene ambiguous. Written as DNA, the CDR3 is TGTGCCATCAGTGGGACTTCGAACACTGAAGCTTTCTTT. Its protein is CAISGTSNTEAFF.